This T cell receptor (beta chain) was captured by sequencing in a study of cytomegalovirus exposure and HLA in healthy donors. The ends lost 5 bases at V and 3 bases at J; junction bases unmatched: 19. CDR1 SGHVS and CDR2 FQNEAQ come from the germline V gene. The CDR3 loop spans 19 amino acids. This clone was seen a handful of times. What it binds is not known. PCR employed 60 Vbeta and 13 Jbeta primers. Sequencing was performed with immunoSEQ multiplex PCR; in TCRdb, only in-frame clones are kept and a portion is missing. The table shows over 75,000 clones, with roughly a tenth occurring only once. General study points: The authors considered a cluster of highly shared sequence variants likely to be a sequencing artifact. Most of the CMV-associated TCR beta chains (in a later analysis) appeared to be HLA-restricted. A later analysis reported that several of the most significant clusters appeared to be linked to common viral pathogens, among them Epstein-Barr virus. Researchers counted around 180 TCR beta chains as cytomegalovirus-associated.

The receptor comes from a man aged 50 to 59 in good health and CMV-seropositive. The chain recombines TRBV7-8 with TRBJ2-7, with 10 nucleotides matching TRBD2. Input material: PBMCs. Written as DNA, the CDR3 is TGTGCCAGCAGCGTTGGTACCCCGTCATCTAGCGGGAGAAGCTACGAGCAGTACTTC. This gives the protein CASSVGTPSSSGRSYEQYF.